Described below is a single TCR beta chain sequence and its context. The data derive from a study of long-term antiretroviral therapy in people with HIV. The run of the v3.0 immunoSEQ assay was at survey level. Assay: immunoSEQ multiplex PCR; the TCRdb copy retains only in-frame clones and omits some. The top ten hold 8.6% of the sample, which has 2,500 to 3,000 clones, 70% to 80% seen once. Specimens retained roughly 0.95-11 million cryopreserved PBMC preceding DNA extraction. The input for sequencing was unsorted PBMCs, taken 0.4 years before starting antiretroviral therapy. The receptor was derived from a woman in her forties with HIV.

The CDR3 sequence: CASSQRAGGPYNEQFF. CDR3 sequence (DNA): TGTGCCAGCAGCCAAAGAGCGGGAGGGCCTTACAATGAGCAGTTCTTC. The gene calls are TRBV14 and TRBJ2-1; TRBD2 aligns across 10 bases. The CDR3 totals 16 residues. The V gene end was trimmed by 2 bases and the J gene end by 4 bases; junction bases not matched to a gene: 5. Germline V gene lookup returns CDR1 SGHDN and CDR2 FVKESK.